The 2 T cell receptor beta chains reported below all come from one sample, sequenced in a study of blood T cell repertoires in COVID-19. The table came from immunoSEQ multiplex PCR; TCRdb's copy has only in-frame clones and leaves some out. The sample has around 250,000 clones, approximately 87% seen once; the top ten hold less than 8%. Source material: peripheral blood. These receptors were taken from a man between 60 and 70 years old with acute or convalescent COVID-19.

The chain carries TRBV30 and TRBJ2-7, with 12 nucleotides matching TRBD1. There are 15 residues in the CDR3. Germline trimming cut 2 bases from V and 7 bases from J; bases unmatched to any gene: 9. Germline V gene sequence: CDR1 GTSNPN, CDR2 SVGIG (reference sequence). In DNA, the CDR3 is TGTGCCTGGAGTCGTGGGACAGGGGGCCGTTGGGAGCAGTACTTC. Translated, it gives CAWSRGTGGRWEQYF.

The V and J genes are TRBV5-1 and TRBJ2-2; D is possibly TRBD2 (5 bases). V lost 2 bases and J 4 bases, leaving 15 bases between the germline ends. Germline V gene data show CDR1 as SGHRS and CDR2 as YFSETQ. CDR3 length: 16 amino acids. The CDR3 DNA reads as TGCGCCAGCAGCTTCCTGACTTCAAGCGGCACCGGGGAGCTGTTTTTT. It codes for CASSFLTSSGTGELFF.